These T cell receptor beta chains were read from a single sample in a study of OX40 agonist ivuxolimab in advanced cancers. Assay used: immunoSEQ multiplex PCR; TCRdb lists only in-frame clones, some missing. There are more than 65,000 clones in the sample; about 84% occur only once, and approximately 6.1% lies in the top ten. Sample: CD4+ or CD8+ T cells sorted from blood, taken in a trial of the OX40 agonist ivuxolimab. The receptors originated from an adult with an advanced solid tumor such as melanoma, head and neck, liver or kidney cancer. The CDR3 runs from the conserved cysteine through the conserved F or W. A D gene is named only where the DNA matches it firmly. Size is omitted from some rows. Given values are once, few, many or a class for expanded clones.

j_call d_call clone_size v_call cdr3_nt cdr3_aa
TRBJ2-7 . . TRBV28 TGTGCCAGCAGTTCCTCCCCCGGGACAACAAGCTCCTACGAGCAGTACTTC CASSSSPGTTSSYEQYF
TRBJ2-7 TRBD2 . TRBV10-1 TGCGCCAGCAGTTCTAGCGGGGTCCCGTTATACGAGCAGTACTTC CASSSSGVPLYEQYF
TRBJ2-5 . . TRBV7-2 TGTGCCAGCAGCTGGGCCGCGCAAGAGACCCAGTACTTC CASSWAAQETQYF
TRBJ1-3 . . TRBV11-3 TGTGCCAGCAGCTTCGGGACCGGAAACACCATATATTTT CASSFGTGNTIYF
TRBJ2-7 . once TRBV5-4 TGTGCCAGCAGCCCCCAGGGGGGGAGTAGATCCTACGAGCAGTACTTC CASSPQGGSRSYEQYF
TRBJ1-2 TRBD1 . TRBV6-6 TGTGCCAGCACCCAAACAGGGGCGAGGTTTGGCTACACCTTC CASTQTGARFGYTF
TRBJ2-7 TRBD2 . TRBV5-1 TGCGCCAGCAGCTTGGGTTGGACTAGCGGATCCTACGAGCAGTACTTC CASSLGWTSGSYEQYF
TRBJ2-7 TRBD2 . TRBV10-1 TGCGCCAGCAGTGAGCCCCCCGAGCGGGAGACCTACGAGCAGTACTTC CASSEPPERETYEQYF
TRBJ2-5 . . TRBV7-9 TGTGCCAGCAGCTTAGTCGTTGAGACCCAGTACTTC CASSLVVETQYF
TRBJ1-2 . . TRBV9 TGTGCCAGCAGCCCCCCCCAGGGGCGACATGGCTACACCTTC CASSPPQGRHGYTF
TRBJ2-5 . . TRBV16 TGTGCCAGCAGCCAATCTGGGAAAGCAGCGCAAGAGACCCAGTACTTC CASSQSGKAAQETQYF
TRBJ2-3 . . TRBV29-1 TGCAGCGTTGTTAAAGATACAGATACGCAGTATTTT CSVVKDTDTQYF
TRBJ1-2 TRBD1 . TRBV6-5 TGTGCCAGCAGTTACAGGGGGCGAGATGGCTACACCTTC CASSYRGRDGYTF
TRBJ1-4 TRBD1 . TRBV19 TGTGCCAGTAGTATAGGTGACAGGGACGTTGAAAAACTGTTTTTT CASSIGDRDVEKLFF
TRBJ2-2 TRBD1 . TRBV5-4 TGTGCCAGCAGCTTGCCGGGACAGGTTCGGGCCGGGGAGCTGTTTTTT CASSLPGQVRAGELFF
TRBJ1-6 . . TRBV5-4 TGTGCCAGCAGCGCGGGACGGCACAATTCACCCCTCCACTTT CASSAGRHNSPLHF
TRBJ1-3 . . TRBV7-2 TGTGCCAGCACCTTAACTCCGGGGGGCGCGGACACCATATATTTT CASTLTPGGADTIYF
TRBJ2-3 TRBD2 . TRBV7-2 TGTGCCAGCAGCCTTCGGACTAGCGGGTTTACAGATACGCAGTATTTT CASSLRTSGFTDTQYF
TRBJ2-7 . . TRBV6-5 TGTGCCAGCAGCTCCACGTACAGTCTCCACGAGCAGTACTTC CASSSTYSLHEQYF
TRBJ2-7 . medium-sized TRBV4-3 TGCGCCAGCAGCCAAGATATTCAGGCGGGTTTGGGAACGCCAGGGTACGAGCAGTACTTC CASSQDIQAGLGTPGYEQYF
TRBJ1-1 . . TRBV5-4 TGTGCCAGCAGCCTATGGGAGGGGACGAACACTGAAGCTTTCTTT CASSLWEGTNTEAFF
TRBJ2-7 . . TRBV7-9 TGTGCCAGCAGTCTCGTGCGACCGAGCTCCTACGAGCAGTACTTC CASSLVRPSSYEQYF
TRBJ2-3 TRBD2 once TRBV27 TGTGCCAGCAGTTCCCGAGCGGGGGGGCCAACAGATACGCAGTATTTT CASSSRAGGPTDTQYF
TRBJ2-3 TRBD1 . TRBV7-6 TGTGCCAGCAGCCGAGACAGGGACACAGATACGCAGTATTTT CASSRDRDTDTQYF
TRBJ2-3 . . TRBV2 TGTGCCAGCAGTGAAGCCCGGGCGGGGTCACTCGATACGCAGTATTTT CASSEARAGSLDTQYF
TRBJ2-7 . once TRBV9 TGTGCCAGCAGCCCCCCGAGGGGGGGAGTTCAGTCGGCTTACGAGCAGTACTTC CASSPPRGGVQSAYEQYF
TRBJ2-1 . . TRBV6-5 TGTGCCAGCAGTTATCAGTTTTCGAGCTACAATGAGCAGTTCTTC CASSYQFSSYNEQFF